Each of the 32 T cell receptor beta chains below was sequenced from the same sample in a study of blood T cells in healthy people across ages (dated by TCRdb to the mid-2010s). Library method: 5' RACE. The reads were generated on an Illumina HiSeq 2500. A second PCR of about 7 to 12 cycles was run with a J-beta primer mix and a sample-barcoded 5' primer. Clones were called with MiXCR by TCRdb after fastp trimmed the public reads at Q25, and only in-frame beta chains were retained. Rows merge per CDR3 protein into single entries with the most common DNA and genes. The sample has some 290,000 distinct CDR3 sequences on record, roughly 29% of them singletons. The ten largest clonotypes hold about 30% of the sample. The sample taken for sequencing was blood. All receptors derive from a woman aged 70 to 79 in good health.

The chain is built from TRBV12-3 or TRBV12-4 and TRBJ2-7; no clear D gene. V gave up 6 bases and J gave up 4 bases, with 16 bases separating them. The CDR3 contains 14 residues. This chain's CDR3 is CASSQLLGSYEQYF. The DNA for the CDR3 is TGTGCCAGCAGCCAATTGTTGGGCTCGTACGAGCAGTACTTC.

This clonotype was observed a few times. The rearrangement uses TRBV12-3 or TRBV12-4 and TRBJ1-1; D is ambiguous. CDR3 length: 15 amino acids. With 5 bases removed from V and 0 bases from J, the gap between germline ends came to 13 bases. CDR3 sequence: CASSLSTLLNTEAFF. The CDR3 DNA is TGTGCCAGCAGTCTCTCGACACTCTTGAACACTGAAGCTTTCTTT.

This clonotype occurred a few times. The V gene is TRBV11-2, the J gene TRBJ2-2, with D hard to call. Germline CDR1 reads SGHAT; CDR2 reads FQNNGV. The V end was cut by 5 bases, the J end by 5 bases, with 9 bases between. This CDR3 is built from 13 residues. The CDR3 coding sequence is TGTGCCAGCAGCATCGATCGTACCGGGGAGCTGTTTTTT. Translating it yields CASSIDRTGELFF.

The chain employs TRBV6-2 or TRBV6-3 and TRBJ2-5, with TRBD2 matching over 7 bases. This CDR3 is 14 amino acids long. J lost 11 bases, V lost 7 bases, and 16 bases had no gene match. CDR1 is MNHEY, CDR2 SVGEGT, per germline. The CDR3 loop reads CASTWTGRRYEQYF. The CDR3 region has the DNA TGTGCCAGCACGTGGACCGGGAGGAGGTATGAGCAGTACTTC.

This clonotype turned up a few times. V gene TRBV4-3 combines with J gene TRBJ2-3; a possible D gene is TRBD2 (6 bases). The germline V and J ends were trimmed by 0 bases and 5 bases, with 15 bases remaining between them. This CDR3 comprises 16 residues. The germline V gene encodes CDR1 LGHNA and CDR2 YSLEER. In DNA, the CDR3 is TGCGCCAGCAGCCAAGATCGGAGGGTCGGGGAAGATACGCAGTATTTT. It encodes CASSQDRRVGEDTQYF.

V is TRBV6-5 and J is TRBJ1-1; a possible D gene is TRBD1 (5 bases). Germline lookup yields CDR1 MNHEY and CDR2 SVGAGI. Trimming pared 2 bases from V and 4 bases from J, leaving 14 bases between. This CDR3 is 15 amino acids long. CDR3 nucleotide sequence: TGTGCCAGCAGTTACGCGGACAATAAGGGCACTGAAGCTTTCTTT. It encodes CASSYADNKGTEAFF.

The CDR3 sequence: CASSGSVTSGADNEQFF. Written as DNA, the CDR3 is TGCGCCAGCAGCGGGTCGGTGACTAGCGGGGCGGACAATGAGCAGTTCTTC. The chain combines TRBV5-1 with TRBJ2-1; TRBD2 agrees at 11 bases. CDR3 length: 17 residues. CDR1 SGHRS and CDR2 YFSETQ come from the germline V gene. V lost 4 bases and J lost 5; bases outside the gene matches: 11.

This clonotype was seen repeatedly, ten times or more. The chain carries TRBV4-3 and TRBJ1-1; TRBD1 aligns across 8 bases. The J segment lost 11 bases and the V segment lost 0 bases, leaving 11 bases of the junction unmatched. The CDR3 length is 15 residues. In germline, CDR1 is LGHNA, CDR2 YSLEER. The CDR3 protein is CASSQDLAGGFWAFF. As DNA, the CDR3 is TGCGCCAGCAGCCAAGATCTCGCAGGGGGCTTCTGGGCTTTCTTT.

The chain carries TRBV14 and TRBJ2-3, with a tentative D call TRBD1 (7 bases). The V and J ends lost 4 bases and 10 bases respectively, with 15 bases between them. Germline V gene sequence: CDR1 SGHDN, CDR2 FVKESK. The CDR3 runs to 13 residues. This CDR3 is CASSRKQGTAQYF. DNA of the CDR3: TGTGCCAGCAGCCGTAAACAGGGGACTGCGCAGTATTTT.

V usage is TRBV9 and J usage is TRBJ2-5, with TRBD1 as a possible D gene (5 bases). The V gene lost 1 base and the J gene lost 3 bases, with 7 bases spanning the gap. Germline loops: CDR1 SGDLS, CDR2 YYNGEE. This CDR3 spans 13 amino acids. As DNA, the CDR3 is TGTGCCAGCAGCGTACTGGACAAAGAGACCCAGTACTTC. Translation gives CASSVLDKETQYF.

The rearrangement links TRBV29-1 to TRBJ1-4; D uncertain. The CDR3 length is 13 residues. CDR1 is SQVTM and CDR2 is ANQGSEA in the germline V gene. Trimming took 0 bases from V and 7 from J, leaving 9 bases between them. Written as DNA, the CDR3 is TGCAGCGTTGAAGATCCCTTGGGTGAAAAACTGTTTTTT. It translates to CSVEDPLGEKLFF. The full variable domain, completed using reference TRBV29-1 and TRBJ1-4, is SAVISQKPSRDICQRGTSLTIQCQVDSQVTMMFWYRQQPGQSLTLIATANQGSEATYESGFVIDKFPISRPNLTFSTLTVSNMSPEDSSIYLCSVEDPLGEKLFFGSGTQLSVL.

This clonotype was seen more than once but under ten times. This rearrangement joins TRBV4-1 to TRBJ2-7, with a possible D match to TRBD2 (5 bases). In germline, CDR1 is MGHRA, CDR2 YSYEKL. The germline V and J ends were trimmed by 5 bases and 7 bases, with 21 bases remaining between them. The CDR3 totals 15 residues. Written as DNA, the CDR3 is TGCGCCAGCAGCATCCAAGAGCGGCCAGCAGATGAGCAGTACTTC. Its translation: CASSIQERPADEQYF.

The chain uses TRBV20-1 and TRBJ2-5, with 9 bases matching TRBD1. CDR1 DFQATT and CDR2 SNEGSKA come from the germline V gene (reference sequence). The CDR3 is 15 amino acids. Trimming cost V 3 bases and J 2 bases; bases outside gene matches: 7. CDR3: CSARDWGTGQETQYF. The CDR3 coding sequence is TGCAGTGCTAGGGACTGGGGGACAGGGCAAGAGACCCAGTACTTC.

The rearrangement joins TRBV20-1 to TRBJ2-1, with 8 bases identical to TRBD1. Germline trimming cut 2 bases from V and 13 bases from J; bases unmatched to any gene: 7. CDR3 length equals 12 residues. Germline V CDR1 and CDR2: DFQATT, SNEGSKA (reference sequence). The DNA for the CDR3 is TGCAGTGCTAGACTCCAGGGGGCTCCCCAGTTCTTC. It yields the protein CSARLQGAPQFF.

This chain uses TRBV5-1 with TRBJ2-5, with D tentatively TRBD2 (6 bases). Germline V CDR1 and CDR2: SGHRS, YFSETQ. The CDR3 totals 14 residues. The ends were cut back, 0 bases at V and 3 bases at J, with 9 bases in the middle. The CDR3 protein is CASSLVAGKETQYF. DNA of the CDR3: TGCGCCAGCAGCTTGGTGGCGGGAAAAGAGACCCAGTACTTC. The full variable domain, completed using reference TRBV5-1 and TRBJ2-5, is KAGVTQTPRYLIKTRGQQVTLSCSPISGHRSVSWYQQTPGQGLQFLFEYFSETQRNKGNFPGRFSGRQFSNSRSEMNVSTLELGDSALYLCASSLVAGKETQYFGPGTRLLVL.

The chain combines TRBV7-9 with TRBJ2-1; 9 bases match TRBD2. Trimming cost V 0 bases and J 9 bases; bases outside gene matches: 6. The germline V gene encodes CDR1 SEHNR and CDR2 FQNEAQ (reference sequence). The CDR3 runs to 15 residues. CDR3 coding DNA: TGTGCCAGCAGCTTAGCGGGGCGGGGGGGCCCTGAGCAGTTCTTC. Its translation is CASSLAGRGGPEQFF.

A note on this clonotype: Possible read error: a much larger clone is one base away. The chain combines TRBV7-2 with TRBJ2-5; D gene unclear. Germline values: CDR1 SGHTA, CDR2 FQGNSA. V gave up 3 bases and J gave up 4 bases, with 6 bases separating them. The CDR3 is 12 residues long. The CDR3 sequence: CASSFVGETQYF. CDR3 in DNA: TGTGCCAGCAGCTTTGTCGGAGAGACCCAGTACTTC.

Of note for this clonotype: A read error may account for a junction end that differs from germline. The chain uses TRBV9 and TRBJ2-2, with 8 bases that match TRBD1. Germline V lookup: CDR1 SGDLS, CDR2 YYNGEE. The CDR3 runs 16 residues. In DNA, the CDR3 is TGTGCCAGCAGCGAGAGGACAGGGACGTACACCGGGGGGCTGTTTTTT. As protein: CASSERTGTYTGGLFF.

This clonotype was recorded at least ten times. CDR3 loop: CASSLEGGTVVSGQPQHF. The CDR3, as DNA: TGTGCCAGCAGCTTGGAGGGGGGGACAGTCGTCTCCGGTCAGCCCCAGCATTTT. The V and J genes are TRBV5-8 and TRBJ1-5; 7 bases are a match to TRBD1. The length of the CDR3 is 18 residues. V lost 0 bases to trimming and J lost 6 bases; unmatched junction nucleotides: 15. The germline gives CDR1 SGHTS, CDR2 YDEGEE.

The V gene is TRBV9, the J gene TRBJ2-7; no firm D call. Germline-derived CDR1 and CDR2 are SGDLS and YYNGEE. The CDR3 contains 13 residues. Trimming left V 0 bases short and J 7 bases short, with 11 bases between. In DNA, the CDR3 is TGTGCCAGCAGCGTAGGCGTTCCGGGTGAGCAGTACTTC. Amino acids: CASSVGVPGEQYF.

The V and J genes are TRBV3-1 and TRBJ2-7; D unclear. Germline CDR1 reads LGHDT; CDR2 reads YNNKEL (reference sequence). CDR3 length: 11 amino acids. The V and J ends lost 1 base and 5 bases respectively, with 3 bases between them. CDR3 DNA sequence: TGTGCCAGCAGCCAAGTGAACGAGCAGTACTTC. It is translated as CASSQVNEQYF.

This chain uses TRBV18 with TRBJ1-3; a possible D gene is TRBD1 (5 bases). The CDR3 consists of 16 residues. The V end lost 3 bases, the J end lost 0 bases, and 12 bases lay between the germline ends. The V gene's germline CDR1 is KGHSH and CDR2 LQKENI. CDR3 nucleotide sequence: TGTGCCAGCTCACCCGGGACGGATATCTCTGGAAACACCATATATTTT. Translated, it gives CASSPGTDISGNTIYF.

This chain connects TRBV20-1 to TRBJ1-1; D unresolved. The V gene lost 5 bases and the J gene lost 11 bases, with 12 bases spanning the gap. This CDR3 spans 10 amino acids. Germline lookup yields CDR1 DFQATT and CDR2 SNEGSKA (reference sequence). In nucleotides, the CDR3 is TGCAGTGCTGACGGACGTGTGGCTTTCTTT. Amino acids: CSADGRVAFF.

CDR3 DNA: TGTGCCAGCAGCTTGGATAGTTCCCAAAACATTCAGTACTTC. This encodes CASSLDSSQNIQYF. The rearrangement links TRBV5-6 to TRBJ2-4; no firm D call. V was pared by 0 bases and J by 5 bases, with 9 bases between. Germline lookup yields CDR1 SGHDT and CDR2 YYEEEE. The CDR3 is 14 residues long.

This clonotype was seen only a few times. J is TRBJ1-5 and V is TRBV7-9; D remains unclear. The CDR3 is 14 residues long. CDR1 is SEHNR and CDR2 is FQNEAQ in the germline V gene (reference sequence). V was pared by 1 base and J by 6 bases, with 10 bases between. The CDR3 here is CASSLGGSSQPQHF. The CDR3, as DNA: TGTGCCAGCAGCTTAGGAGGGTCAAGTCAGCCCCAGCATTTT. Based on the CDR3 plus reference TRBV7-9 and TRBJ1-5, the full variable domain is DTGVSQNPRHKITKRGQNVTFRCDPISEHNRLYWYRQTLGQGPEFLTYFQNEAQLEKSRLLSDRFSAERPKGSFSTLEIQRTEQGDSAMYLCASSLGGSSQPQHFGDGTRLSIL.

The chain uses TRBV29-1 and TRBJ2-3; D remains ambiguous. The CDR3 sequence is 11 residues long. Trimming cost V 2 bases and J 9 bases, with 9 bases left between them. Germline V gives CDR1 SQVTM, CDR2 ANQGSEA. The CDR3 spells CSVEISPTQYF. Here the CDR3 DNA reads TGCAGCGTTGAAATAAGCCCAACGCAGTATTTT.

This clonotype showed up just a few times. The gene calls are TRBV28 and TRBJ2-1; 8 bases map to TRBD2. Germline V gene sequence: CDR1 MDHEN, CDR2 SYDVKM. This CDR3 has 15 amino acids. The V and J ends lost 6 bases and 7 bases, in that order; junction bases with no gene match: 11. The CDR3 nucleotides read TGTGCCAGCAGCTCCCCCGGGGGGGCGGTTAATGAGCAGTTCTTC. Translation gives CASSSPGGAVNEQFF.

This clonotype has a handful of counts. The J gene is TRBJ2-7, the V gene TRBV12-3 or TRBV12-4; TRBD2 agrees at 10 bases. This CDR3 spans 14 amino acids. Trimming took 3 bases from V and 7 from J; bases not matched to a gene: 6. The CDR3: CASSFGLAVQEQYF. Written as DNA, the CDR3 is TGTGCCAGCAGTTTCGGACTAGCGGTGCAGGAGCAGTACTTC.

Only a few counts were recorded for this clonotype. The chain employs TRBV6-6 and TRBJ2-3, with 7 nucleotides matching TRBD1. The ends lost 6 bases at V and 4 bases at J; junction bases unmatched: 7. Germline CDR1 and CDR2: MNHNY and SVGAGI (reference sequence). The CDR3 totals 14 residues. In DNA form, the CDR3 reads TGTGCCAGCAGGATTCAAACAGGGGCAGATACGCAGTATTTT. It specifies CASRIQTGADTQYF.

This sequence joins TRBV20-1 and TRBJ2-1; 10 bases line up with TRBD2. Germline assignment: CDR1 DFQATT and CDR2 SNEGSKA (reference sequence). V gave up 3 bases and J gave up 4 bases; unmatched junction bases: 15. The CDR3 runs to 18 residues. The CDR3 bases are TGCAGTGCTAGTGTGCGTAGCGGGAGGCTGGGGGGGTACAATGAGCAGTTCTTC. As protein: CSASVRSGRLGGYNEQFF.

This clonotype has only a few counts. CDR3 in amino acids: CASSEYGDKNSPLHF. In DNA, the CDR3 is TGTGCCAGCAGTGAATATGGGGATAAGAATTCACCCCTCCACTTT. The chain is built from TRBV2 and TRBJ1-6, with D hard to call. The germline V and J ends were trimmed by 2 bases and 7 bases, with 12 bases remaining between them. This CDR3 has 15 residues. The germline V gene encodes CDR1 SNHLY and CDR2 FYNNEI.

The CDR3 sequence: CSVDLPPGLEDEQYF. As DNA, the CDR3 is TGCAGCGTTGATCTTCCTCCAGGGCTAGAGGACGAGCAGTACTTC. The rearrangement joins TRBV29-1 to TRBJ2-7, with TRBD1 as a possible D gene (5 bases). The CDR3 spans 15 residues. Trimming shortened V by 3 bases and J by 5 bases, and 20 bases separated the two germline ends. Germline CDR1 SQVTM, CDR2 ANQGSEA.